Detailed here is one T cell receptor beta chain. This clone was picked up one time. Its antigen target is currently unknown. Base-call qualities are not available, and no considerably larger clone is one nucleotide away. CDR1 and CDR2 are read off the germline V gene as SGHRS and YFSETQ. V loses 5 bases, J loses 0 bases, and the germline ends lie 11 bases apart. Inclusive of the bounding cysteine and phenylalanine, the CDR3 is 15 residues long. The only DNA kept is the CDR3, 45 bases in frame from the first base. TCR CDR3 regions were amplified from genomic DNA by multiplex PCR using the deep immunoSEQ assay. Genomic DNA extracted from each cell subset was distributed evenly over all wells of several immunoSEQ 96-well plates, and each plate served as one replicate. Each replicate PCR for sorted subsets received approximately 220 ng genomic DNA, equal to about 30,000 T cell genomes. Purified libraries were quantified with a Qubit 3.0 fluorometer, sized on a Bioanalyzer 2100, and re-quantified with the KAPA Library Quantification kit. A separate single-read 150-cycle Illumina NextSeq 550 flow cell was used to sequence each immunoSEQ 96-well plate. The published analysis was carried out like this. Because only junctional sequences without quality scores were contained in the immunoSEQ output, filtering matching that applied to full-length reads could not be performed. Sequences were annotated with PyIR, a Python wrapper for IgBLAST v1.9, and V/J genes and CDR3 were assigned using IMGT germline references. Reads were removed for weak V/J assignments (E-value above 1e-6), missing CDR3, stop codons, out-of-frame junctions, or ambiguous translated residues. A V3J clonotype was defined by an identical inferred V gene, J gene, and CDR3 amino acid sequence. To compute the percentage overlap between repertoires, the number of shared unique clonotypes was divided by the size of the smaller repertoire. Three approaches were used to assess repertoire richness: RTK rarefaction, the Chao1 estimator, and Recon v2.1 estimates of unobserved clonotypes. Generation probabilities were computed with OLGA for all TCRbeta clonotypes obtained by the gDNA method from several donors. The clones in this table, taken by TCRdb from immuneACCESS, are in-frame only. Not every clone is retained; where verified, under half of the shortfall comes from an unresolved V gene, and the cause of the rest is unknown. The V and J calls and clone size were taken over from that table, and D and trimming were inferred from the DNA. The sample table lists a few million clones, just under 95% of them with a count of one. The ten largest account for 0.37% of the sample.

This entry comes from a study of shared clonotypes between healthy human individuals (dated by TCRdb to about 2020). About the investigation overall: A couple of women and three men aged 18 to 49 years were included in the cohort. Per donor, three plates each were used for CD4 naive and CD4 memory, two for CD8 naive, and one for CD8 memory. Different laboratories and diverse techniques were used to prepare libraries and sequence TCR repertoires, to increase sequencing depth and limit assay-specific biases. Blood TCR repertoires of roughly 5 healthy adults were deeply sequenced to estimate repertoire size and the extent of clonotype sharing between individuals. Between about 0.8 and 9 billion PBMCs per donor were obtained by leukapheresis. Study-wide conclusions, independent of this receptor: When several donors were compared, the shared fraction of clonotypes was roughly 5% for naive CD4, 3% to 4% for naive CD8, 2% to 2.5% for memory CD4, and 0.35% to 0.4% for memory CD8. The small number of donors limited the genetic and exposure-history diversity represented. Compared with non-shared clonotypes, clonotypes shared by all four sorted-subset donors had higher generation probabilities. Pairwise subsampling led to the expectation that sequencing depth would affect the degree of clonotype sharing among donors. Sampling was restricted to blood, and TCR repertoires in tissues likely differ from the TCR repertoires found in blood. Even with the large sequencing depth, rarefaction of the sorted-subset datasets indicated that sequencing was incomplete. Larger estimated clonotype richness was generally found for naive subsets than for memory subsets.

Healthy HIV-negative adults with no recently reported acute infections or vaccinations were included as donors. Every donor was a Caucasian adult living in Nashville, Tennessee, USA. Magnetic negative selection was used to enrich CD4+ T cells, after which naive cells were positively selected on CD45RA and the negative fraction became the memory subset. After blood collection by leukapheresis, PBMCs were isolated using Ficoll-Histopaque density gradient centrifugation and then cryopreserved in the vapor phase of liquid nitrogen. Analytical flow cytometry was used to check the purity and quantity of every magnetically sorted T cell population. Genomic DNA was isolated from each sorted fraction and quantified by UV absorbance on a Nanodrop 2000c.

Sequencing used naive CD4+ T cells from PBMCs. The cell subset or site label on this specimen signifies: CD45RA+ positively selected. This receptor was identified in a man between 18 and 29 years old in good health. Some clones in this sample may be carry-over from other donors' samples. The chain links TRBV5-1 with TRBJ2-2; matching of 6 bases hints at TRBD1 as the D gene. The CDR3 region reads CASSHGQPNTGELFF. In nucleotide form, the sequence is TGCGCCAGCAGTCACGGACAGCCGAACACCGGGGAGCTGTTTTTT. The CDR3, completed at both ends by the reference TRBV5-1 and TRBJ2-2 genes, gives the full variable domain KAGVTQTPRYLIKTRGQQVTLSCSPISGHRSVSWYQQTPGQGLQFLFEYFSETQRNKGNFPGRFSGRQFSNSRSEMNVSTLELGDSALYLCASSHGQPNTGELFFGEGSRLTVL.